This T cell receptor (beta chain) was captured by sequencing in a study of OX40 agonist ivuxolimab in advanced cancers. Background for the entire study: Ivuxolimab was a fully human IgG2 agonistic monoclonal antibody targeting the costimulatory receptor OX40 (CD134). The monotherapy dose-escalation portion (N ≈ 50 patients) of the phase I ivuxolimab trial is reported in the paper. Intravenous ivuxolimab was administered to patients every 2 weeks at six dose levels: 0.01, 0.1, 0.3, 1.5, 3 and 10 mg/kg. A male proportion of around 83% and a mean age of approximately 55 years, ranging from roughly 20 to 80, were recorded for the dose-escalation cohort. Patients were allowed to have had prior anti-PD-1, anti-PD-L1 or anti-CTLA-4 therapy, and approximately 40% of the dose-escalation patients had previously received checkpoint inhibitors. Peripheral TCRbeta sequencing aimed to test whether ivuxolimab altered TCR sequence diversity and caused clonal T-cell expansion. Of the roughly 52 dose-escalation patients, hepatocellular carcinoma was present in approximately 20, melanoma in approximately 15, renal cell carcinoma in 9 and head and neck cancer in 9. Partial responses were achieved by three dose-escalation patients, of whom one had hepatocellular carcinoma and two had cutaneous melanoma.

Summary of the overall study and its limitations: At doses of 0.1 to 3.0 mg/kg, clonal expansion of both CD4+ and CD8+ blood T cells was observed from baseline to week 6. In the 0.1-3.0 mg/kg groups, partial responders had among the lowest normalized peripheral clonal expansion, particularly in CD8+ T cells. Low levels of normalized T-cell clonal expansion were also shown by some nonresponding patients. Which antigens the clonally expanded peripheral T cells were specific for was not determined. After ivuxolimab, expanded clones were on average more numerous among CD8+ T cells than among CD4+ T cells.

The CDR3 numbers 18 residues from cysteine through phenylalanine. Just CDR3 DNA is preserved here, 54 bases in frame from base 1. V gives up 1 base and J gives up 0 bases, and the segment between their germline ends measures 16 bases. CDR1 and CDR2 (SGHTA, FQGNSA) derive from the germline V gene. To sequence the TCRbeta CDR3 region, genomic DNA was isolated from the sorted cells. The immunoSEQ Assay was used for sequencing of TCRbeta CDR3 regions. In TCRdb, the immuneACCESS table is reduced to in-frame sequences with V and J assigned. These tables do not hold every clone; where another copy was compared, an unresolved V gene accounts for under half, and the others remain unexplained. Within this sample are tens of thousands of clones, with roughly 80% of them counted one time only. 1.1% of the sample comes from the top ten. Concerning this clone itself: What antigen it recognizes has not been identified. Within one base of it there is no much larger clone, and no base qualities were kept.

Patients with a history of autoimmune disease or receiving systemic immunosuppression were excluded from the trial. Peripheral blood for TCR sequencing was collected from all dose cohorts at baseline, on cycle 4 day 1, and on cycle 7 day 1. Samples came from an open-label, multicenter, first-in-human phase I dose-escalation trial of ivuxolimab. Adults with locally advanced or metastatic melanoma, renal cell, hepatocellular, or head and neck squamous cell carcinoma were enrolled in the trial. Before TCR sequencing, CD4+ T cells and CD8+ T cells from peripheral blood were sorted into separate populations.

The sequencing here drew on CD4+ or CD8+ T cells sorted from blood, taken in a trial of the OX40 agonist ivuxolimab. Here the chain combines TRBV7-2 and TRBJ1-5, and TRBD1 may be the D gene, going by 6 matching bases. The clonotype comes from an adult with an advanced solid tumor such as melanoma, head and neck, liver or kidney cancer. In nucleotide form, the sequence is TGTGCCAGCAGCTTAGTTCGGGCAGGGGCTTTTAGCAATCAGCCCCAGCATTTT. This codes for CASSLVRAGAFSNQPQHF.